The source of this TCR beta chain is a study of CD8 T cells in Susac syndrome. Reverse transcription of roughly 0.5 to 1 ug RNA was performed with random hexamers. MiXCR, run by TCRdb on the immunoSEQ multiplex PCR reads, gives a single entry per CDR3 protein. Among around 150,000 distinct CDR3 sequences, 90% to 95% were seen once, and the ten largest hold just over 0.13%. This receptor was obtained from a human donor in good health. The sequencing sample was made of CD4+ T cells from PBMCs.

CDR3 nucleotides: TGTGCCAGTAGTATCCAAGGGCGTGGAGGCTACACCTTC. Amino acids: CASSIQGRGGYTF. V gene TRBV19 combines with J gene TRBJ1-2; no clear D. The germline V gene encodes CDR1 LNHDA and CDR2 SQIVND (reference sequence). The CDR3 has 13 amino acids. Trimming stripped 3 bases from V and 8 bases from J, with 13 bases between. The full variable domain, completed using reference TRBV19 and TRBJ1-2, is DGGITQSPKYLFRKEGQNVTLSCEQNLNHDAMYWYRQDPGQGLRLIYYSQIVNDFQKGDIAEGYSVSREKKESFPLTVTSAQKNPTAFYLCASSIQGRGGYTFGSGTRLTVV.